One and the same sample provided the 19 T cell receptor beta chains below, sequenced in a study of T cell responses to AZD1222 COVID-19 vaccine. The table came from immunoSEQ multiplex PCR; TCRdb's copy has only in-frame clones and leaves some out. The sample consists of some 120,000 clones, roughly 88% of them appearing once. Here the sequenced sample was peripheral blood, taken on day 0 of MenACWY control vaccination. All receptors come from an adult in good health.

The chain combines TRBV3-1 (or the pseudogene TRBV3-2) with TRBJ2-7; the match to TRBD2 covers 7 bases. J was trimmed by 0 bases and V by 4 bases; bases with no gene match: 3. The CDR3 loop spans 14 amino acids. Per germline, CDR1 LGHDT and CDR2 YNNKEL (reference sequence). CDR3 residues: CASSPLAVSYEQYF. Here the CDR3 DNA reads TGTGCCAGCAGCCCGCTAGCGGTCTCCTACGAGCAGTACTTC.

The DNA for the CDR3 is TGTGCCAGCAGTTCATGGACTAGCTCATACAATGAGCAGTTCTTC. This sequence encodes CASSSWTSSYNEQFF. The chain links TRBV28 to TRBJ2-1; 8 nucleotides agree with TRBD2. Germline CDR1 and CDR2: MDHEN and SYDVKM. This CDR3 is 15 amino acids long. Trimming at V came to 4 bases and at J to 4 bases, leaving 6 bases not matched to a gene.

This rearrangement joins TRBV24-1 to TRBJ2-7, with a tentative D call TRBD2 (5 bases). The ends were cut back, 6 bases at V and 5 bases at J, with 13 bases in the middle. Germline CDR1 is KGHDR and CDR2 is SFDVKD. This CDR3 has 13 residues. The CDR3, as DNA: TGTGCCACCAGTTCTGGGAGTTTCAACGAGCAGTACTTC. Residues: CATSSGSFNEQYF.

The rearrangement joins TRBV6-5 to TRBJ2-7; possibly TRBD1 or TRBD2 for D (5 bases each). Germline V lookup: CDR1 MNHEY, CDR2 SVGAGI. Deletions cut 6 bases from V and 2 bases from J, with 11 bases between. There are 13 residues in the CDR3. The CDR3 here is CASRRDGTYEQYF. The DNA of the CDR3 is TGTGCCAGCAGGAGGGACGGGACCTACGAGCAGTACTTC.

This chain uses TRBV10-2 with TRBJ2-7, with D possibly being TRBD1 or TRBD2 (5 bases each). The CDR3 spans 16 residues. In germline, CDR1 is WSHSY, CDR2 SAAADI. The V end was cut by 3 bases, the J end by 5 bases, with 20 bases between. The CDR3 sequence: CASSDLFSGRPDEQYF. The CDR3 DNA follows: TGCGCCAGCAGTGACCTTTTTTCGGGACGGCCAGACGAGCAGTACTTC.

The V gene is TRBV7-9, the J gene TRBJ2-7; 7 bases match TRBD2. J was trimmed by 3 bases and V by 1 base; bases with no gene match: 9. Germline V gene sequence: CDR1 SEHNR, CDR2 FQNEAQ (reference sequence). The CDR3 runs to 16 residues. This chain's CDR3 is CASSLGLAVSFYEQYF. Written as DNA, the CDR3 is TGTGCCAGCAGCTTAGGACTAGCTGTTTCGTTCTACGAGCAGTACTTC.

V gene TRBV11-3 combines with J gene TRBJ2-5; the D gene is possibly TRBD2 (6 bases). The germline V gene has CDR1 SGHNT and CDR2 YENEEA. V was pared by 5 bases and J by 1 base, with 17 bases between. This CDR3 is 16 amino acids long. The CDR3 sequence is CASSQNAGSGQETQYF. DNA for the CDR3: TGTGCCAGCAGCCAAAATGCGGGTAGCGGCCAAGAGACCCAGTACTTC.

On this clone: This sample also contains other DNA sequences that code for the same CDR3. The gene calls are TRBV12-3 or TRBV12-4 and TRBJ1-1; D remains ambiguous. This CDR3 has 13 amino acids. V was trimmed by 2 bases and J by 1 base, leaving 5 bases between them. The CDR3 loop is CASSLTENTEAFF. CDR3 nucleotide sequence: TGTGCCAGCAGTTTAACAGAGAACACTGAAGCTTTCTTT.

V is TRBV7-9 and J is TRBJ1-5; D ambiguous. Trimming pared 1 base from V and 3 bases from J, leaving 7 bases between. CDR1 is SEHNR and CDR2 is FQNEAQ in the germline V gene (reference sequence). CDR3 length: 14 residues. The CDR3 loop is CASSLGRNNQPQHF. DNA for the CDR3: TGTGCCAGCAGCTTAGGGCGCAACAATCAGCCCCAGCATTTT. The full variable domain, in which reference TRBV7-9 and TRBJ1-5 provide the parts outside the CDR3, is DTGVSQNPRHKITKRGQNVTFRCDPISEHNRLYWYRQTLGQGPEFLTYFQNEAQLEKSRLLSDRFSAERPKGSFSTLEIQRTEQGDSAMYLCASSLGRNNQPQHFGDGTRLSIL.

This chain's CDR3 is CASSAARNNQPQHF. In DNA, the CDR3 is TGTGCCAGCAGTGCTGCCAGAAATAATCAGCCCCAGCATTTT. The rearrangement joins TRBV2 to TRBJ1-5; D remains ambiguous. The ends were cut back, 4 bases at V and 4 bases at J, with 11 bases in the middle. This CDR3 has 14 amino acids. Germline loops: CDR1 SNHLY, CDR2 FYNNEI. The full variable domain, with the rest looked up from reference TRBV2 and TRBJ1-5, is EPEVTQTPSHQVTQMGQEVILRCVPISNHLYFYWYRQILGQKVEFLVSFYNNEISEKSEIFDDQFSVERPDGSNFTLKIRSTKLEDSAMYFCASSAARNNQPQHFGDGTRLSIL.

The chain combines TRBV11-2 with TRBJ1-4, with 7 bases lining up with TRBD1. This CDR3 has 17 residues. Per the germline V gene, CDR1 is SGHAT and CDR2 is FQNNGV. The junction had 5 bases not matched to a gene; V was cut back by 1 base and J by 0 bases. The CDR3 DNA sequence: TGTGCCAGCAGCTTAGCAGGGGGAGGGTCAACTAATGAAAAACTGTTTTTT. As protein: CASSLAGGGSTNEKLFF.

The CDR3: CASSLGANTEAFF. The CDR3, as DNA: TGCGCCAGCAGCTTGGGTGCGAACACTGAAGCTTTCTTT. This chain links TRBV5-1 with TRBJ1-1; D is ambiguous. CDR1 and CDR2 from the germline V gene are SGHRS and YFSETQ. V shed 0 bases and J shed 1 base, with 4 bases lying between them. This CDR3 comprises 13 residues.

The rearrangement uses TRBV5-1 and TRBJ1-6; D is uncertain. This CDR3 is built from 15 residues. Trimming stripped 4 bases from V and 9 bases from J, with 17 bases between. Germline-derived CDR1 and CDR2 are SGHRS and YFSETQ. The chain's CDR3 is CASSIGPSQGSPLHF. Written as DNA, the CDR3 is TGCGCCAGCAGCATAGGCCCTTCCCAAGGTTCACCCCTCCACTTT.

The rearrangement links TRBV25-1 to TRBJ2-1; D may be TRBD2 (6 bases). The germline CDR1 and CDR2 sequences are MGHDK and SYGVNS. The germline V and J ends were trimmed by 1 base and 0 bases, with 10 bases remaining between them. CDR3 length: 16 residues. DNA for the CDR3: TGTGCCAGCAGTGAATTCGGAGGGAGCTCCTACAATGAGCAGTTCTTC. This sequence encodes CASSEFGGSSYNEQFF.

The chain joins TRBV30 to TRBJ2-1, with 13 positions matching TRBD2. V shed 4 bases and J 9 bases; nucleotides not matched to a gene: 9. This CDR3 is 15 amino acids long. Germline assignment: CDR1 GTSNPN and CDR2 SVGIG (reference sequence). CDR3 residues: CAWNDGLAGVVEQFF. The CDR3 nucleotides are TGTGCCTGGAACGACGGACTAGCGGGAGTGGTTGAGCAGTTCTTC.

The V gene is TRBV7-6, the J gene TRBJ2-5; no reliable D call. V lost 5 bases and J 5 bases, leaving 15 bases between the germline ends. The CDR3 is made up of 14 amino acids. CDR1 is SGHVS and CDR2 is FNYEAQ in the germline V gene. The CDR3 spells CASSLGPISETQYF. DNA of the CDR3: TGTGCCAGCAGCCTGGGCCCAATTTCCGAGACCCAGTACTTC.

The chain joins TRBV6-5 to TRBJ1-5, with D possibly being TRBD1 (6 bases). Trimming removed 0 bases from V and 4 bases from J, with 13 bases in between. The CDR3 sequence is 16 residues long. Per germline, CDR1 MNHEY and CDR2 SVGAGI. The CDR3 DNA reads as TGTGCCAGCAGTTACTCGGGGCAGGGGCTTAATCAGCCCCAGCATTTT. Protein: CASSYSGQGLNQPQHF.

The V gene is TRBV2, the J gene TRBJ2-1; 10 bases are a match to TRBD2. There are 18 residues in the CDR3. V shed 3 bases, J shed 5 bases, and the junction held 13 bases outside the gene matches. Germline-derived CDR1 and CDR2 are SNHLY and FYNNEI. The CDR3 sequence: CASSELRVRTSGNNEQFF. DNA for the CDR3: TGTGCCAGCAGTGAGCTGCGTGTGAGGACTAGCGGAAACAATGAGCAGTTCTTC.

V is TRBV24-1 and J is TRBJ1-2, with TRBD1 as a possible D gene (5 bases). Germline V CDR1 and CDR2: KGHDR, SFDVKD. This CDR3 contains 17 residues. V lost 3 bases, J lost 5 bases, and 21 bases lay in between. The CDR3 coding sequence is TGTGCCACCAGTGATCCAGCTATGGGGGAAGGGCATTATGGCTACACCTTC. Encoded protein: CATSDPAMGEGHYGYTF.